This T cell receptor beta chain stems from a study of T cells in Graves' hyperthyroidism and ophthalmopathy. The CDR3 runs to 16 residues. Per germline, CDR1 MGHRA and CDR2 YSYEKL. The V segment lost 3 bases and the J segment 6 bases; nucleotides outside the gene matches: 7. At least ten counts were recorded for this clonotype. Its antigen is unidentified. Whole-study results and caveats: Most clonotypes expanded in thyroid above 0.001 were likewise present in blood. The model identified upcoming ophthalmopathy a median around 7.1 months ahead of onset.

Template material for amplifying TCR beta CDR3 regions consisted of RNA transcripts. The primer set for the first-round RT-PCR of the TCR CDR3 was HTBI. Each CDR3 protein is one row after TCRdb ran MiXCR on the multiplex PCR reads. The top ten clones hold approximately 31% of a sample with 300,000 or so distinct CDR3 sequences, 16% of them seen once. The definition of stable Graves' hyperthyroidism was no ophthalmopathy progression within 18 months. The diagnoses drew upon clinical symptoms, serum thyroxine and TRAb, thyroid ultrasound and orbital computed tomography. This clonotype originated in a man between 25 and 39 years old with Graves' hyperthyroidism. This chain links TRBV4-1 with TRBJ2-7; 14 positions agree with TRBD2. Sequencing was done on a sample of blood. The CDR3 DNA reads as TGCGCCAGCAGCCATGGACTAGCGGGAGGCCGGGGCGAGCAGTACTTC. It codes for CASSHGLAGGRGEQYF.